What follows are 6 T cell receptor beta chains derived from one specimen sequenced in a study of blood T cell repertoires in COVID-19. Clones were sequenced by immunoSEQ multiplex PCR, and TCRdb holds only the in-frame ones, with some missing. This sample carries about 67,000 clones, 87% of them seen once, and the ten largest clones take around a fifth. The sample taken for sequencing was peripheral blood. Source of these receptors: an elderly woman with acute or convalescent COVID-19.

The rearrangement uses TRBV19 and TRBJ2-3, with 10 bases matching TRBD2. Trimming removed 5 bases from V and 4 bases from J; junction bases left unmatched: 9. Germline V gene data show CDR1 as LNHDA and CDR2 as SQIVND (reference sequence). The CDR3 consists of 16 residues. The CDR3 region has the DNA TGTGCCAGTAGTCCTATAGCGGGGGGTTTCGCAGATACGCAGTATTTT. This sequence encodes CASSPIAGGFADTQYF.

The chain has TRBV5-5 and TRBJ2-1, with 7 bases aligning to TRBD2. CDR3 length equals 14 residues. The junction had 5 bases not matched to a gene; V was cut back by 3 bases and J by 5 bases. Per the germline V gene, CDR1 is SGHKS and CDR2 is YYEKEE (reference sequence). Here the CDR3 DNA reads TGTGCCAGCAGCTGGACTAGTACAGACAATGAGCAGTTCTTC. Translation gives CASSWTSTDNEQFF. Based on the CDR3 plus reference TRBV5-5 and TRBJ2-1, the full variable domain is DAGVTQSPTHLIKTRGQQVTLRCSPISGHKSVSWYQQVLGQGPQFIFQYYEKEERGRGNFPDRFSARQFPNYSSELNVNALLLGDSALYLCASSWTSTDNEQFFGPGTRLTVL.

The V call is TRBV2, the J call TRBJ1-6; maybe TRBD1 (5 bases). Trimming took 4 bases from V and 2 from J, leaving 9 bases between them. In germline, CDR1 is SNHLY, CDR2 FYNNEI. The CDR3 runs 15 residues. CDR3 loop: CASSVGVAYNSPLHF. The DNA for the CDR3 is TGTGCCAGCAGTGTAGGGGTTGCCTATAATTCACCCCTCCACTTT. Complete variable domain (other parts from reference TRBV2 and TRBJ1-6): EPEVTQTPSHQVTQMGQEVILRCVPISNHLYFYWYRQILGQKVEFLVSFYNNEISEKSEIFDDQFSVERPDGSNFTLKIRSTKLEDSAMYFCASSVGVAYNSPLHFGNGTRLTVT.

The chain joins TRBV29-1 to TRBJ1-2; tentative D call: TRBD1 (6 bases). Germline CDR1 reads SQVTM; CDR2 reads ANQGSEA. This CDR3 comprises 14 residues. V lost 3 bases and J 0 bases, leaving 11 bases between the germline ends. CDR3: CSVEWTEANYGYTF. CDR3 nucleotides: TGCAGCGTTGAGTGGACAGAAGCTAACTATGGCTACACCTTC.

This chain uses TRBV6-5 with TRBJ1-1, with 9 nucleotides matching TRBD1. Trimming cost V 5 bases and J 11 bases; bases outside gene matches: 3. Per germline, CDR1 MNHEY and CDR2 SVGAGI. The CDR3 has 11 amino acids. DNA for the CDR3: TGTGCCAGCAGTCGACAGGGGGTTGCTTTCTTT. It translates to CASSRQGVAFF.

The chain uses TRBV5-1 and TRBJ1-4; no clear D gene. Germline V gene sequence: CDR1 SGHRS, CDR2 YFSETQ. The CDR3 contains 14 residues. V was clipped by 9 bases and J by 4 bases, with 16 bases between them. Written as DNA, the CDR3 is TGCGCCACCATACTCACCCACCTTAATGAAAAACTGTTTTTT. Translation gives CATILTHLNEKLFF.